This entry is about one T cell receptor (beta chain). The antigen is undetermined. Different DNA sequences within this sample yield the same CDR3. The data were taken from a study of beta chain features in type 1 diabetes. Study-wide results and caveats: With patients and controls alike, PCR might favor shorter templates to an equal degree.

The CDR3 sequence is 12 residues long. V lost 4 bases and J lost 4, with 8 bases in between. CDR1 and CDR2 (germline): LGHNA, YNFKEQ. Expressed TCRB transcripts were sequenced because the entire RNA isolate underwent reverse transcription. The method was immunoSEQ multiplex PCR; TCRdb's version includes in-frame clones alone and lacks a portion of them. The table lists about 220,000 clones, approximately 11% of them singletons. Using CD45RO/CCR7/CD25/CD127/CD95/CD27, CD4+ naive, central memory, regulatory and stem cell-like memory cells were sorted. Source material: central memory CD4+ T cells from blood. The origin of this receptor is a young man in good health. The chain couples TRBV4-2 to TRBJ2-7, with a tentative D call TRBD2 (6 bases). In nucleotides, the CDR3 is TGTGCCAGCAGCCCGACTAGTTACGAGCAGTACTTC. Translating gives CASSPTSYEQYF.